This TCR beta chain derives from a study of long-term antiretroviral therapy in people with HIV. immunoSEQ v3.0 was run at survey level. Using immunoSEQ multiplex PCR, the repertoire was profiled, and TCRdb retains in-frame clones only, with some absent. The sample shows 20,000 to 25,000 clones, 82% of them seen only once. Trimming shortened V by 6 bases and J by 6 bases, and 11 bases separated the two germline ends. CDR3 length: 12 residues. CDR1 and CDR2 from the germline V gene are MNHEY and SVGAGI. The specimen comprised unsorted PBMCs, sampled 0.2 years after starting antiretroviral therapy. V gene TRBV6-5 combines with J gene TRBJ1-2, with TRBD1 as a possible D gene (5 bases). This sequence originates from a woman in her twenties or thirties with HIV. CDR3 sequence: CASRIQGHGYTF. Here the CDR3 DNA reads TGTGCCAGCAGGATTCAGGGCCATGGCTACACCTTC.